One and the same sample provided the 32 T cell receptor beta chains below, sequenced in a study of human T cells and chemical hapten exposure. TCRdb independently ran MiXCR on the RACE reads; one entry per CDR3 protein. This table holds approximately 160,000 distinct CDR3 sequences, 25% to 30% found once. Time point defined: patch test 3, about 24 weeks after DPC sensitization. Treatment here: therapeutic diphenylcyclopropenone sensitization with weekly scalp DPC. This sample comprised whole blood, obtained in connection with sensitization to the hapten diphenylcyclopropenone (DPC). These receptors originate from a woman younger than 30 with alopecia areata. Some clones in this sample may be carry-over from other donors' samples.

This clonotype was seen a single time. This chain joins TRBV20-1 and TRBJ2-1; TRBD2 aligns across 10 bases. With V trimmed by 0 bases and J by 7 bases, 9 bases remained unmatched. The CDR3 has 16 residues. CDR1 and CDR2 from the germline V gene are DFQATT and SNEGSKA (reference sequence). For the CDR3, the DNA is TGCAGTGCTAGAGAGGGGACTAGCGCCTCGACGAATGAGCAGTTCTTC. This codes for CSAREGTSASTNEQFF.

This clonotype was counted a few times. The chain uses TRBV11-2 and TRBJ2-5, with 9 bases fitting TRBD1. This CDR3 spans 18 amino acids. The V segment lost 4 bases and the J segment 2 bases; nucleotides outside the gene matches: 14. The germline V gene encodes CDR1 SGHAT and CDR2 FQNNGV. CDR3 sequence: CASSSPWDRAINQETQYF. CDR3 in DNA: TGTGCCAGCAGCTCCCCCTGGGACAGGGCCATTAATCAAGAGACCCAGTACTTC.

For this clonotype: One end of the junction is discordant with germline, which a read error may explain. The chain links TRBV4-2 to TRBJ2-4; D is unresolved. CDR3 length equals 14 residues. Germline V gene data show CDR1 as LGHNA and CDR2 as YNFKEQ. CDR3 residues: CASSQEGTKNIQYF. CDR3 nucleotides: TGTGCCAGCAGTCAAGAAGGAACCAAAAACATTCAGTACTTC.

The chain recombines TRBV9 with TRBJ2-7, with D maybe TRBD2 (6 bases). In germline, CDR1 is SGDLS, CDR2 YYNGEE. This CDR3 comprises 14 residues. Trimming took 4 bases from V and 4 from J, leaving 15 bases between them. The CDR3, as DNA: TGTGCCAGCAGCCCTTACACGGAGGGATACGAGCAGTACTTC. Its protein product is CASSPYTEGYEQYF.

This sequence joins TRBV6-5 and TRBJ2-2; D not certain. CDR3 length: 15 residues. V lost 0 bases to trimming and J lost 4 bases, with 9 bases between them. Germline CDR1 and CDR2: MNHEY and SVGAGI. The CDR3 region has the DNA TGTGCCAGCAGTTACTCGACCCTGTTCACCGGGGAGCTGTTTTTT. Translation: CASSYSTLFTGELFF.

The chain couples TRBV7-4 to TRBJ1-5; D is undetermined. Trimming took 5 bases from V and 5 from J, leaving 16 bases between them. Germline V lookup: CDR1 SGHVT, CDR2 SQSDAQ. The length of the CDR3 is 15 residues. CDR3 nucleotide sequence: TGTGCCAGCAGCCTTTGTGAGGATGTAGATCAGCCCCAGCATTTT. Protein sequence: CASSLCEDVDQPQHF.

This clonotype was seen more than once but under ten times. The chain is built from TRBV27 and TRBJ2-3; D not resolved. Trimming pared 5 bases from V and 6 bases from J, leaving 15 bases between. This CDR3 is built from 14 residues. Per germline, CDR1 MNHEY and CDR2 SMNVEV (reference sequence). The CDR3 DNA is TGTGCCAGCAGTCCAAAGGACCGACGGGATACGCAGTATTTT. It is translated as CASSPKDRRDTQYF.

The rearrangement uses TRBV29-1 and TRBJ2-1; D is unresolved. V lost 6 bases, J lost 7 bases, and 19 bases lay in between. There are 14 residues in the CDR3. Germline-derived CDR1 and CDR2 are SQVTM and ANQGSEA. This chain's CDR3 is CSVIPGGGWNEQFF. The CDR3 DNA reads TGCAGCGTCATTCCAGGCGGCGGTTGGAATGAGCAGTTCTTC.

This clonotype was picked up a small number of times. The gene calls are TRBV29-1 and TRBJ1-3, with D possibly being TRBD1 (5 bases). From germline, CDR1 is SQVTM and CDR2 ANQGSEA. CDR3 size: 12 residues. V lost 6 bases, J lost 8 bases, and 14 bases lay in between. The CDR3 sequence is CSVEWGADTIYF. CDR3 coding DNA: TGCAGCGTGGAGTGGGGCGCGGACACCATATATTTT.

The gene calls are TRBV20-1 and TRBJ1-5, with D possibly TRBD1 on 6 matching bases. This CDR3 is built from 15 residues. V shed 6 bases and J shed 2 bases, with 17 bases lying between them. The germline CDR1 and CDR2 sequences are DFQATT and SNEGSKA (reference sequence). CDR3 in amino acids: CSASWEGEGNQPQHF. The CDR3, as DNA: TGCAGTGCCAGCTGGGAGGGGGAGGGCAATCAGCCCCAGCATTTT.

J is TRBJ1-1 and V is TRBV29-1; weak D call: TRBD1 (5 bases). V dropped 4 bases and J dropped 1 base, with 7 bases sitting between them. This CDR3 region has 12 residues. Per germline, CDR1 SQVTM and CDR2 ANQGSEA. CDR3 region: CSVGGTNTEAFF. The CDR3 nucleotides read TGCAGCGTTGGGGGCACGAACACTGAAGCTTTCTTT.

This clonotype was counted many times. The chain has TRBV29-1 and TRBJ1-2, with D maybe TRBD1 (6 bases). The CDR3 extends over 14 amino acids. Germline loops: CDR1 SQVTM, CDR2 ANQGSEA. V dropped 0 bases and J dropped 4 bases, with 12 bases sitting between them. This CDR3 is CSVEDNRASYGYTF. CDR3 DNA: TGCAGCGTTGAAGATAACAGGGCGAGCTATGGCTACACCTTC. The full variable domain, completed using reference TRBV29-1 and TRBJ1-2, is SAVISQKPSRDICQRGTSLTIQCQVDSQVTMMFWYRQQPGQSLTLIATANQGSEATYESGFVIDKFPISRPNLTFSTLTVSNMSPEDSSIYLCSVEDNRASYGYTFGSGTRLTVV.

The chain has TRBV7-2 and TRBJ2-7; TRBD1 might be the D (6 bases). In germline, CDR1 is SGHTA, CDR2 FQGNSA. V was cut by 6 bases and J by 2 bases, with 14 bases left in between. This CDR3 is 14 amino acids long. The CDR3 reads CASSYRWGPYEQYF. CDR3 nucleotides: TGTGCCAGCAGTTACAGGTGGGGGCCCTACGAGCAGTACTTC. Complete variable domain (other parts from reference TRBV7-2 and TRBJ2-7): GAGVSQSPSNKVTEKGKDVELRCDPISGHTALYWYRQSLGQGLEFLIYFQGNSAPDKSGLPSDRFSAERTGGSVSTLTIQRTQQEDSAVYLCASSYRWGPYEQYFGPGTRLTVT.

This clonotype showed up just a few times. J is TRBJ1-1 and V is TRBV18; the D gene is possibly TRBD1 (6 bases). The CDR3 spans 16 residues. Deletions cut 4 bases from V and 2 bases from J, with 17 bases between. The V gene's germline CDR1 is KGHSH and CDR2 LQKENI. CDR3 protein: CASSQGSGRGNTEAFF. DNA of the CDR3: TGTGCCAGCTCACAGGGTTCCGGCAGGGGAAACACTGAAGCTTTCTTT.

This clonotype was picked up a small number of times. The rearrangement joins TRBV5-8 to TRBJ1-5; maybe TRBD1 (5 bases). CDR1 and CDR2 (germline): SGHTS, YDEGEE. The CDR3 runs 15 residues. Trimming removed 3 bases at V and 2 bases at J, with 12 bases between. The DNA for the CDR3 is TGTGCCAGCAGCTGGCACAGGTCCGGCAATCAGCCCCAGCATTTT. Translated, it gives CASSWHRSGNQPQHF.

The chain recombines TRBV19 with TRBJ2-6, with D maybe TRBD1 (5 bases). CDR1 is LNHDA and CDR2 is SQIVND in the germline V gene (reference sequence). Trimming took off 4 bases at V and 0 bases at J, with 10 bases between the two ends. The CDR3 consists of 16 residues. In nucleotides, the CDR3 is TGTGCCAGTAGTAGGGGCAGTTTCTCTGGGGCCAACGTCCTGACTTTC. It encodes CASSRGSFSGANVLTF.

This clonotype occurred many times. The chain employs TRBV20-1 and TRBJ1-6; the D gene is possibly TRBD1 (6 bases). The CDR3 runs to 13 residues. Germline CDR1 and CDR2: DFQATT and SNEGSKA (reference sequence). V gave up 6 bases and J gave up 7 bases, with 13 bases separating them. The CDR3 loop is CSAGRQANSPLHF. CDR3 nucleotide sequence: TGCAGTGCCGGCCGACAGGCCAATTCACCCCTCCACTTT.

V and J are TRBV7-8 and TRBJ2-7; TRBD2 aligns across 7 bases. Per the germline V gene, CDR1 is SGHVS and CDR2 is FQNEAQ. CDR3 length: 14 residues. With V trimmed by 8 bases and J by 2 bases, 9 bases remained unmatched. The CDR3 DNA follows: TGTGCCAGCGGAGAGAGGGAGGGTACCTACGAGCAGTACTTC. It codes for CASGEREGTYEQYF. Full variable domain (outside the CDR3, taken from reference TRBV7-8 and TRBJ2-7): GAGVSQSPRYKVAKRGQDVALRCDPISGHVSLFWYQQALGQGPEFLTYFQNEAQLDKSGLPSDRFFAERPEGSVSTLKIQRTQQEDSAVYLCASGEREGTYEQYFGPGTRLTVT.

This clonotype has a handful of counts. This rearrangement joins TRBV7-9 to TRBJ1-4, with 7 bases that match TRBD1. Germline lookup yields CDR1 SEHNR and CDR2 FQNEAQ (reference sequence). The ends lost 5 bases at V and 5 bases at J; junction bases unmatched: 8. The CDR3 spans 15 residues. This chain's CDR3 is CASSPGTEKNEKLFF. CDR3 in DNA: TGTGCCAGCAGCCCCGGGACAGAAAAGAATGAAAAACTGTTTTTT.

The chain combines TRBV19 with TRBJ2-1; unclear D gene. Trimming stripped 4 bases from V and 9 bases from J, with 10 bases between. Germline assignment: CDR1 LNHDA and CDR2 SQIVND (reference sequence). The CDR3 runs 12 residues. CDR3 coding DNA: TGTGCCAGTAGTAACCTAAGGGCTGAGCAGTTCTTC. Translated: CASSNLRAEQFF.

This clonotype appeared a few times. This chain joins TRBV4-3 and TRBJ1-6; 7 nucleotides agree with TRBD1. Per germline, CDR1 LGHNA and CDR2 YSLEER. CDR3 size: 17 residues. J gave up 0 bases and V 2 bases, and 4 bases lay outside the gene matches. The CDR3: CASSQTRTGSYNSPLHF. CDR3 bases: TGCGCCAGCAGCCAAACACGGACAGGCTCCTATAATTCACCCCTCCACTTT.

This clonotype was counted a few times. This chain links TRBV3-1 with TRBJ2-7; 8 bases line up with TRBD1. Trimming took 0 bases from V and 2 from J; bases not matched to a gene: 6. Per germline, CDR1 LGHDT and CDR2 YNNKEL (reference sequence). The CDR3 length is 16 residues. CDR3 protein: CASSQDHRGSPYEQYF. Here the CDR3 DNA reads TGTGCCAGCAGCCAAGATCACAGGGGGAGTCCCTACGAGCAGTACTTC.

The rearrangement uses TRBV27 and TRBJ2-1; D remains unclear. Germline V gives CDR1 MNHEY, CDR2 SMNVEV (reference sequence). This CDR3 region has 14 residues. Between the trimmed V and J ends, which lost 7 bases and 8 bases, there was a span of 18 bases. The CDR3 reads CASISRKTQHEQFF. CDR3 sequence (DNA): TGTGCCAGCATAAGCAGGAAGACCCAACATGAGCAGTTCTTC.

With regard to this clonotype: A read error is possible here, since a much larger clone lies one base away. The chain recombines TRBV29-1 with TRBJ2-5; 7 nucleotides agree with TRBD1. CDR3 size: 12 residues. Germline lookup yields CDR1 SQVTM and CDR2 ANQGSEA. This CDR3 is CGVRQGSETQYF. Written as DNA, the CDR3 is TGCGGCGTCCGACAGGGATCAGAGACCCAGTACTTC.

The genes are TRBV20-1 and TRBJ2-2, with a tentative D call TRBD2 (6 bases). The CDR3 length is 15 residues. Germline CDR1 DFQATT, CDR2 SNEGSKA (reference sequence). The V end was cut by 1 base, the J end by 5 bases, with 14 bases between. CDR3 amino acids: CSARGRGQVTGELFF. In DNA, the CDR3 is TGCAGTGCTAGAGGGAGGGGCCAGGTTACCGGGGAGCTGTTTTTT.

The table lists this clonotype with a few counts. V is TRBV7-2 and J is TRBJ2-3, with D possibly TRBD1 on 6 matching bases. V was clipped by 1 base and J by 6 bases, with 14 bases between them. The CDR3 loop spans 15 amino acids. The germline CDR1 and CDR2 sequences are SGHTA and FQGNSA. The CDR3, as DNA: TGTGCCAGCAGCTTAGGGGGGCAGAAGGCGGATACGCAGTATTTT. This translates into CASSLGGQKADTQYF.

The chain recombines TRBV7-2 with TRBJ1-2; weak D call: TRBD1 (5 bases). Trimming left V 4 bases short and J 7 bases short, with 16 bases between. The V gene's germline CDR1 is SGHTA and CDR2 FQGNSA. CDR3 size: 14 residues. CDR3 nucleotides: TGTGCCAGCAGCTCTCGAGGTGGGGGGGGTGGCTACACCTTC. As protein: CASSSRGGGGGYTF.

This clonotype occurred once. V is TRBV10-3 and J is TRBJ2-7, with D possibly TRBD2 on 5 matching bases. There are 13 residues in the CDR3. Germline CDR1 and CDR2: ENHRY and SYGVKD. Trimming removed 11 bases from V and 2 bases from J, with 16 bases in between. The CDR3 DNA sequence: TGTGCCTCCTCTAGCCCTAGTACCTACGAGCAGTACTTC. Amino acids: CASSSPSTYEQYF.

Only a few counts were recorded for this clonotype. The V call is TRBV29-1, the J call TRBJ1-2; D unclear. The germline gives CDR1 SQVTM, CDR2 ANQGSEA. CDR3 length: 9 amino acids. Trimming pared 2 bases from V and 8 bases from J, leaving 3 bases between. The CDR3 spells CSVEPGYTF. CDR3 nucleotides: TGCAGCGTTGAACCCGGCTACACCTTC.

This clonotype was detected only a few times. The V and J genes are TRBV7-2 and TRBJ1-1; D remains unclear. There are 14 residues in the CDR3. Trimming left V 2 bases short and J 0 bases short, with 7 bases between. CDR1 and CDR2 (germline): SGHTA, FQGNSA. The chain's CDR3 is CASSLSWMNTEAFF. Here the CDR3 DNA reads TGTGCCAGCAGCTTATCATGGATGAACACTGAAGCTTTCTTT.

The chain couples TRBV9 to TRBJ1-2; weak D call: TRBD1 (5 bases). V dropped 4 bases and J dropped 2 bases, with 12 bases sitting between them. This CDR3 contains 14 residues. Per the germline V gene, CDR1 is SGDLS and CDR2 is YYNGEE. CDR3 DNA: TGTGCCAGCAGCAGCGGGGGGGGGAACTATGGCTACACCTTC. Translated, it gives CASSSGGGNYGYTF.

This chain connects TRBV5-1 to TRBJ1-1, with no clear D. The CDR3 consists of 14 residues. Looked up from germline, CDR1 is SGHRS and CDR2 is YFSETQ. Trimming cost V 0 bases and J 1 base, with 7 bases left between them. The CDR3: CASSLDGWNTEAFF. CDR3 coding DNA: TGCGCCAGCAGCTTGGACGGCTGGAACACTGAAGCTTTCTTT.